The rows below give T cell receptor beta chains drawn from one sample of a study of T-cell memory formation after mild COVID-19. TCRdb reprocessed the 5' RACE reads with MiXCR, giving one entry per CDR3 protein. The sample yields roughly 500,000 distinct CDR3 sequences, about a fifth seen once. The sequencing input was PBMCs or a T cell subset sorted from them (not recorded which). All receptors derive from an adult woman who had mild COVID-19 (a few samples of this study predate the infection). Cell type and time point are not known. Both conserved end residues are part of each CDR3. A D gene is named only where the DNA matches it firmly. The size entry is marked missing in some rows and otherwise reads once, few, many or a size class.

clone_size j_call v_call d_call cdr3_length cdr3_aa cdr3_nt
- TRBJ2-1 TRBV30 - 14 CAWSVGAGINEQFF TGTGCCTGGAGTGTCGGGGCAGGGATCAATGAGCAGTTCTTC
- TRBJ2-7 TRBV11-2 - 16 CASSLGWTDDSYEQYF TGTGCCAGCAGCTTAGGCTGGACAGACGACTCCTACGAGCAGTACTTC
- TRBJ2-4 TRBV7-8 - 13 CASSSGQRNIQYF TGTGCCAGCAGTAGTGGACAACGAAACATTCAGTACTTC
- TRBJ1-2 TRBV6-2/TRBV6-3 - 14 CASRRPGSPYGYTF TGTGCCAGCAGAAGACCCGGGTCACCGTATGGCTACACCTTC
many TRBJ2-5 TRBV18 TRBD1 13 CASSLDRGETQYF TGTGCCAGCTCACTGGACAGGGGAGAGACCCAGTACTTC
few TRBJ2-1 TRBV12-3/TRBV12-4 TRBD1 16 CASSSRTGQGWNEQFF TGTGCCAGCAGTTCCCGGACGGGACAGGGTTGGAATGAGCAGTTCTTC
few TRBJ1-2 TRBV9 TRBD1 15 CASSVEAGGQSGYTF TGTGCCAGCAGCGTAGAGGCAGGGGGACAGTCTGGCTACACCTTC
- TRBJ2-7 TRBV5-6 - 14 CASSLGRLSYEQYF TGTGCCAGCAGCTTGGGCAGGCTGTCCTACGAGCAGTACTTC
few TRBJ2-3 TRBV5-1 - 15 CASSHDGTREDTQYF TGCGCCAGCAGCCATGACGGGACGAGGGAAGATACGCAGTATTTT
- TRBJ2-5 TRBV6-2/TRBV6-3 - 13 CASSDLRQETQYF TGTGCCAGCAGTGACCTGAGGCAAGAGACCCAGTACTTC
- TRBJ2-1 TRBV20-1 TRBD2 16 CSATPPGLAGAGEQFF TGCAGTGCTACGCCTCCGGGACTAGCGGGAGCGGGTGAGCAGTTCTTC
once TRBJ2-2 TRBV6-1 - 12 CASSRMAGELFF TGTGCCAGCAGTCGTATGGCCGGGGAGCTGTTTTTT
few TRBJ2-7 TRBV5-5 - 16 CASSPPPGGGAYEQYF TGTGCCAGCAGCCCACCCCCCGGGGGAGGCGCCTACGAGCAGTACTTC
- TRBJ2-3 TRBV19 - 16 CASSIAYSTGTDTQYF TGTGCCAGTAGTATAGCGTACAGCACCGGCACAGATACGCAGTATTTT
few TRBJ2-7 TRBV20-1 - 14 CSAREVSGVWEQYF TGCAGTGCTAGAGAGGTGTCGGGAGTATGGGAGCAGTACTTC
- TRBJ1-2 TRBV18 - 14 CASSSTDRKDGYTF TGTGCCAGCTCATCGACCGACAGAAAGGATGGCTACACCTTC
few TRBJ1-1 TRBV20-1 - 14 CSARWQGGDTEAFF TGCAGTGCTAGATGGCAGGGTGGGGACACTGAAGCTTTCTTT
- TRBJ2-7 TRBV7-9 TRBD1 15 CASSLVGQSSYEQYF TGTGCCAGCAGCCTGGTGGGACAGAGCTCCTACGAGCAGTACTTC
- TRBJ1-1 TRBV7-9 - 11 CASSRGYEAFF TGTGCCAGCAGCCGGGGCTATGAAGCTTTCTTT
few TRBJ2-7 TRBV20-1 TRBD1 15 CSARDGRDRDYEQYF TGCAGTGCTAGAGATGGGCGGGACAGGGACTACGAGCAGTACTTC
many TRBJ2-2 TRBV5-1 - 17 CASSLVPSGHNTGELFF TGCGCCAGCAGCTTGGTTCCCAGCGGGCACAACACCGGGGAGCTGTTTTTT
few TRBJ2-2 TRBV6-5 TRBD2 16 CASSRLAGGGTGELFF TGTGCCAGCAGCCGACTAGCGGGAGGGGGGACCGGGGAGCTGTTTTTT
- TRBJ2-3 TRBV5-1 TRBD2 13 CASSLGLAGTQYF TGCGCCAGCAGCTTGGGACTAGCGGGTACGCAGTATTTT
- TRBJ2-2 TRBV12-3/TRBV12-4 TRBD2 17 CASSSFAGGRYTGELFF TGTGCCAGCAGTTCGTTCGCGGGGGGGAGGTATACCGGGGAGCTGTTTTTT
- TRBJ2-1 TRBV6-5 - 15 CASSYEGNGYNEQFF TGTGCCAGCAGTTACGAGGGGAATGGCTACAATGAGCAGTTCTTC
- TRBJ1-1 TRBV9 - 17 CASSHSQGSGRGTEAFF TGTGCCAGCAGCCATTCTCAGGGGAGCGGGCGAGGCACTGAAGCTTTCTTT
few TRBJ1-2 TRBV29-1 - 12 CSVDSLGYGYTF TGCAGCGTGGACAGCTTGGGCTATGGCTACACCTTC
few TRBJ1-1 TRBV6-6 TRBD1 14 CASSWTGGYTEAFF TGTGCCAGCAGTTGGACAGGGGGTTATACTGAAGCTTTCTTT
- TRBJ1-2 TRBV1 - 14 CTSSRRRGGYGYTF TGCACCAGCAGCAGACGGAGGGGAGGCTATGGCTACACCTTC
- TRBJ2-3 TRBV12-1 - 15 CASISTSGRPLPQYF TGTGCCAGCATCTCGACTAGCGGGAGGCCCCTTCCGCAGTATTTT
- TRBJ2-1 TRBV14 - 17 CASSPQGLADRYNEQFF TGTGCCAGCAGCCCTCAGGGACTCGCTGACCGATACAATGAGCAGTTCTTC
few TRBJ2-7 TRBV18 TRBD1 14 CASSQKQQGVEQYF TGTGCCAGCTCACAAAAACAACAGGGGGTCGAGCAGTACTTC
- TRBJ2-2 TRBV5-1 TRBD2 16 CASSSPSGRNTGELFF TGCGCCAGCAGCAGTCCTAGCGGGAGGAACACCGGGGAGCTGTTTTTT
- TRBJ2-7 TRBV20-1 TRBD2 16 CSATPIAGHTLGEQYF TGCAGTGCTACCCCGATAGCGGGGCACACCCTCGGCGAGCAGTACTTC
few TRBJ2-1 TRBV27 - 12 CASSFQGIQQFF TGTGCCAGCAGTTTTCAGGGGATCCAGCAGTTCTTC
few TRBJ1-4 TRBV15 - 13 CATNVNRFEKLFF TGTGCCACCAACGTCAATCGGTTCGAAAAACTGTTTTTT
- TRBJ2-5 TRBV24-1 - 12 CAALDRRGTQYF TGTGCCGCTCTTGACAGGCGGGGGACCCAGTACTTC
- TRBJ2-7 TRBV6-1 - 12 CASSEGGHEQYF TGTGCCAGCAGTGAAGGGGGGCACGAGCAGTACTTC
- TRBJ2-3 TRBV6-6 TRBD2 14 CASKVGRVTDTQYF TGTGCCAGCAAGGTCGGGAGGGTAACAGATACGCAGTATTTT
few TRBJ2-1 TRBV9 TRBD2 15 CASSALAGLYNEQFF TGTGCCAGCAGCGCACTAGCGGGGCTATACAATGAGCAGTTCTTC
- TRBJ2-5 TRBV15 TRBD1 15 CATSRPPGGRETQYF TGTGCCACCAGCAGACCCCCAGGGGGCCGGGAGACCCAGTACTTC
- TRBJ2-1 TRBV7-9 - 16 CASSRLQGNSYNEQFF TGTGCCAGCAGCAGATTACAGGGAAACTCCTACAATGAGCAGTTCTTC
few TRBJ2-1 TRBV19 - 16 CASSIGQVIARGEQFF TGTGCCAGTAGTATAGGTCAGGTGATAGCCAGAGGAGAGCAGTTCTTC
- TRBJ1-1 TRBV29-1 - 13 CSVGRLVNTEAFF TGCAGCGTCGGACGTCTAGTGAACACTGAAGCTTTCTTT
few TRBJ2-7 TRBV5-6 TRBD2 13 CASSGGLAGEQYF TGTGCCAGCAGCGGGGGACTAGCGGGCGAGCAGTACTTC
- TRBJ2-1 TRBV2 - 13 CASKVVRDSEQFF TGTGCCAGCAAAGTGGTTAGGGATAGTGAGCAGTTCTTC
- TRBJ2-2 TRBV11-2 TRBD2 14 CASSRTSGSGELFF TGTGCCAGCAGCCGGACTAGCGGGAGCGGGGAGCTGTTTTTT
few TRBJ2-1 TRBV5-1 - 13 CASSLGWADEQFF TGCGCCAGCAGCTTGGGATGGGCTGATGAGCAGTTCTTC
- TRBJ2-5 TRBV5-5 - 13 CASSAASLETQYF TGTGCCAGCAGCGCGGCCAGCTTGGAGACCCAGTACTTC
- TRBJ2-2 TRBV7-9 TRBD2 17 CASRTTSGTSNTGELFF TGTGCCAGCAGAACAACTAGCGGAACGTCGAACACCGGGGAGCTGTTTTTT
few TRBJ2-5 TRBV5-1 - 16 CASSFDRTGIGETQYF TGCGCCAGCAGCTTTGACCGTACAGGGATAGGAGAGACCCAGTACTTC
- TRBJ2-1 TRBV28 - 13 CASSPRTGTLGFF TGTGCCAGCAGTCCCCGAACCGGGACATTGGGGTTCTTC